The TCR beta chain described here comes from a study of T-cell reconstitution after alpha-beta-depleted transplantation in children. Trimming took off 3 bases at V and 9 bases at J, with 6 bases between the two ends. CDR1 and CDR2 (germline): LGHDT, YNNKEL (reference sequence). CDR3 length: 11 residues. Comment on this clonotype: Its antigen is currently unknown.

Study-wide results and limits: Newly made T cells mostly supplied T-cell counts and diversity one year after transplant. Recipient T cells and thymic progenitors that survived gave rise to the high TCRbeta diversity observed at day 60 in some patients. Several hundred expanded graft clones reportedly gave rise to the alpha-beta T cells present about two months after transplant.

Preparation of the TCRbeta library was carried out with unique molecular identifiers. In TCRdb, the PCR reads were re-called with MiXCR into one record per CDR3 protein. The sample lists a few hundred thousand distinct CDR3 sequences; over 20% were seen once. The chain uses TRBV3-1 and TRBJ2-1; no clear D. The material sequenced was PBMCs, taken before TCRalphabeta/CD19-depleted stem cell transplant. The TCR was taken from a boy in the first two years of life with Wiskott-Aldrich syndrome, due to receive a stem cell transplant. The CDR3 nucleotides read TGTGCCAGCAGCCAGTCTCCTGAGCAGTTCTTC. It encodes CASSQSPEQFF.